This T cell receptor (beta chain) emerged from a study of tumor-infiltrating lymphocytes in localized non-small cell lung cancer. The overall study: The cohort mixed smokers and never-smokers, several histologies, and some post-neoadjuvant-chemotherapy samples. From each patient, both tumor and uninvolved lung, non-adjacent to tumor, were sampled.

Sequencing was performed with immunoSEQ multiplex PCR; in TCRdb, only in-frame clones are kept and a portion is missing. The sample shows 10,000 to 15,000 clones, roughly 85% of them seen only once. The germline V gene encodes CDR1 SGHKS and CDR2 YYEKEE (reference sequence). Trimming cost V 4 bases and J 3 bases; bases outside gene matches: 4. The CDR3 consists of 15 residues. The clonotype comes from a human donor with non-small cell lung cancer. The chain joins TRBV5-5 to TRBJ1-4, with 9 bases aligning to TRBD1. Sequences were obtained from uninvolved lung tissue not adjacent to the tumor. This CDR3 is CASSDRGFANEKLFF. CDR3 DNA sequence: TGTGCCAGCAGCGACAGGGGGTTTGCTAATGAAAAACTGTTTTTT.